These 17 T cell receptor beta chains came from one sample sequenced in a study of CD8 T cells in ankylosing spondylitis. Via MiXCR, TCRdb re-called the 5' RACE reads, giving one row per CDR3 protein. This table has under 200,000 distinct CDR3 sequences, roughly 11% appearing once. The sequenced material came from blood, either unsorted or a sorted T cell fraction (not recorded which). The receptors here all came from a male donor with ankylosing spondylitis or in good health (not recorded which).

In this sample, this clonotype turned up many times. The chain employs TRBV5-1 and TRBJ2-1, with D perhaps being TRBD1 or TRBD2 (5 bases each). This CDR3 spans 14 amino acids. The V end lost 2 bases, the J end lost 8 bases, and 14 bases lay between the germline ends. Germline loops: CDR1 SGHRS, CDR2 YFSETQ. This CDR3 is CASSFTRGGDEQFF. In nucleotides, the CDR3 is TGCGCCAGCAGCTTTACTAGGGGTGGCGATGAGCAGTTCTTC.

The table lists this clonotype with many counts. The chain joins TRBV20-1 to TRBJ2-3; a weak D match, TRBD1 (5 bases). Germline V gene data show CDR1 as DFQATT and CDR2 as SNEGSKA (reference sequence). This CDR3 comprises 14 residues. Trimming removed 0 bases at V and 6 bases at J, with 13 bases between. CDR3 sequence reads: CSARESRRVDTQYF. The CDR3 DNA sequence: TGCAGTGCTAGAGAGAGCCGCAGGGTGGATACGCAGTATTTT.

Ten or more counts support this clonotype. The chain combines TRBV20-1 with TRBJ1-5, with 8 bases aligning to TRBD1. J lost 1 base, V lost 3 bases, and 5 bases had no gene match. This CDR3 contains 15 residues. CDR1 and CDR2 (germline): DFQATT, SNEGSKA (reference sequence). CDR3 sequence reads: CSASPDRASNQPQHF. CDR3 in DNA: TGCAGTGCTAGCCCGGACAGGGCGAGCAATCAGCCCCAGCATTTT.

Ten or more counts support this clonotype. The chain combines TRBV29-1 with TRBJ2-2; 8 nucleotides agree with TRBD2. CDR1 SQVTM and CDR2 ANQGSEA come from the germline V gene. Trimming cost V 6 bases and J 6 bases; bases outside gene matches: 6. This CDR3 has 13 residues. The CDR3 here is CSVLSGGAGELFF. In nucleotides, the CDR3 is TGCAGCGTCTTGAGCGGGGGAGCCGGGGAGCTGTTTTTT.

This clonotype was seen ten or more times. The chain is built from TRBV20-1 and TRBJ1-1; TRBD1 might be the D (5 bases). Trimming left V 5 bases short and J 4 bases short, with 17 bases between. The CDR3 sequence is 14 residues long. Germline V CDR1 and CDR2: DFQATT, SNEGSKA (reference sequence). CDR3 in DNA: TGCAGTGCTGCCTGGGGGGGGAGTGGCACTGAAGCTTTCTTT. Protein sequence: CSAAWGGSGTEAFF.

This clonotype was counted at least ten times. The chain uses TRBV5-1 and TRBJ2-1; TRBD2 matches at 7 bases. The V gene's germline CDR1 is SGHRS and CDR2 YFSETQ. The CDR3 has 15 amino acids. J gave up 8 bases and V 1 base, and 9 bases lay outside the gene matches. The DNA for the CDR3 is TGCGCCAGCAGCTTGACTAGCGATGGAAATGATGAGCAGTTCTTC. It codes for CASSLTSDGNDEQFF.

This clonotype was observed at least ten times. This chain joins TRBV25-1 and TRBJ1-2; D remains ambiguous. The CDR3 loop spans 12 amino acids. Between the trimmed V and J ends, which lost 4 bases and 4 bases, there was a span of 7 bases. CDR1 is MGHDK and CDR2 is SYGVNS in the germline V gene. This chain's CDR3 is CASSGPAYGYTF. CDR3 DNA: TGTGCCAGCAGTGGACCAGCCTATGGCTACACCTTC.

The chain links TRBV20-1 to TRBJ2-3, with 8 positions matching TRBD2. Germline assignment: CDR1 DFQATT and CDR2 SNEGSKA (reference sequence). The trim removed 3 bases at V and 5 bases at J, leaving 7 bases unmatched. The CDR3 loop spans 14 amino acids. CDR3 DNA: TGCAGTGCTAGTGTGGCGGGAGGAGGAGATACGCAGTATTTT. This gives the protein CSASVAGGGDTQYF.

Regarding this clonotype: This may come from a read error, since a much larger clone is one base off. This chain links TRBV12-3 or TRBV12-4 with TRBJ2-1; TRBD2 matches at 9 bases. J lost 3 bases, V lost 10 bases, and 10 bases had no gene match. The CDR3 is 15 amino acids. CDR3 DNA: TGTGCCAACAGCAAATTAGCGGGAGTCTACAATGAGCAGTTCTTC. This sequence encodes CANSKLAGVYNEQFF.

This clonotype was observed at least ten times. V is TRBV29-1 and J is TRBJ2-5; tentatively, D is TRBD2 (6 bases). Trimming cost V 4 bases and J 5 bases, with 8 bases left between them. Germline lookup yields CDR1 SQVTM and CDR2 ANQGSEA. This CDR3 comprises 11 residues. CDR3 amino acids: CSVGLAETQYF. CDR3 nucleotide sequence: TGCAGCGTTGGGCTAGCGGAGACCCAGTACTTC.

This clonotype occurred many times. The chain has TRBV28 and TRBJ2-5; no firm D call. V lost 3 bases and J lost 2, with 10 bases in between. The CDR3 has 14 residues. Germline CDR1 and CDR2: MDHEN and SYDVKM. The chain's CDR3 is CASSLGIPQETQYF. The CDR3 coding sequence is TGTGCCAGCAGTTTGGGGATCCCACAAGAGACCCAGTACTTC.

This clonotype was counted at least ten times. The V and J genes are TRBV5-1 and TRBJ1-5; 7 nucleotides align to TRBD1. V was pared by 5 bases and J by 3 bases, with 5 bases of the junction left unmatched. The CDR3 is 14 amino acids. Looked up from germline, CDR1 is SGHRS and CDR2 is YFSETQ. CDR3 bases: TGCGCCAGCAGTCCAGGGGGGGACAATCAGCCCCAGCATTTT. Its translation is CASSPGGDNQPQHF.

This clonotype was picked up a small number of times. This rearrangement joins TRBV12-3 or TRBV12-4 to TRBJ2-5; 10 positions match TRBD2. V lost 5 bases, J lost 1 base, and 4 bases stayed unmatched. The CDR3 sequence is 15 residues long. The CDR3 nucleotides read TGTGCCAGCAGTCTAATAGCGGGAGGCCAAGAGACCCAGTACTTC. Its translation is CASSLIAGGQETQYF.

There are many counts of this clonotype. The CDR3 coding sequence is TGTGCCAGCAGCTTTTTCTCGGGGTACCAAGAGACCCAGTACTTC. Protein: CASSFFSGYQETQYF. The rearrangement joins TRBV5-6 to TRBJ2-5, with D possibly matching TRBD2 (5 bases). This CDR3 contains 15 residues. Trimming cost V 2 bases and J 0 bases, with 11 bases left between them. Germline CDR1 reads SGHDT; CDR2 reads YYEEEE.

CDR3 sequence (DNA): TGTGCCAGTAGTATAACCCAAAGCTCCTACAATGAGCAGTTCTTC. Its translation: CASSITQSSYNEQFF. V and J are TRBV19 and TRBJ2-1; D unresolved. Germline assignment: CDR1 LNHDA and CDR2 SQIVND (reference sequence). V gave up 2 bases and J gave up 0 bases, with 8 bases separating them. The CDR3 is 15 amino acids.

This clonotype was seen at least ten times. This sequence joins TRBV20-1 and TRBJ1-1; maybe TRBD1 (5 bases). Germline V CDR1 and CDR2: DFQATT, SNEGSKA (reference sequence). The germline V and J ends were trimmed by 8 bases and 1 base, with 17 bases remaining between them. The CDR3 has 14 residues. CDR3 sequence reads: CSLGGQTRNTEAFF. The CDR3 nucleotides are TGCAGTCTGGGTGGACAAACCCGGAACACTGAAGCTTTCTTT.

The CDR3 sequence: CSARDATSGAAGELFF. The DNA of the CDR3 is TGCAGTGCTAGAGACGCAACTAGCGGGGCCGCCGGGGAGCTGTTTTTT. The chain links TRBV20-1 to TRBJ2-2; 10 nucleotides match TRBD2. In germline, CDR1 is DFQATT, CDR2 SNEGSKA (reference sequence). This CDR3 has 16 amino acids. Trimming took 0 bases from V and 6 from J; bases not matched to a gene: 7.